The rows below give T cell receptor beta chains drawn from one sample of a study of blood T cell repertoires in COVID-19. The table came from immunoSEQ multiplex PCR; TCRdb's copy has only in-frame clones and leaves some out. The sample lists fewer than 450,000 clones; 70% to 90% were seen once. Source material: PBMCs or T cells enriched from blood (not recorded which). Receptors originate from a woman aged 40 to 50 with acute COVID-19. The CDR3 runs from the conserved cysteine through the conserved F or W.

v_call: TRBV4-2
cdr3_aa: CASSQASGAGTDTQYF

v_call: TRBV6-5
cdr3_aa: CASRETGRAFF

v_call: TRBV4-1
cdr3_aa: CASSQIQGTEQYF

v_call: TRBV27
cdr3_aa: CARDRDTQYF

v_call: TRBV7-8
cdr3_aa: CASSFSQGDTEAFF

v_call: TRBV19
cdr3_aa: CASSVGALDTEAFF

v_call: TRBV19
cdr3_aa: CASRQGQETQYF

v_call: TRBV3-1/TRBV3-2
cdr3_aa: CASSSLSASDTQYF

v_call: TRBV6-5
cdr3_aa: CASRTGGNIQYF

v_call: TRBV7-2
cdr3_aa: CASSTSGGPQETQYF

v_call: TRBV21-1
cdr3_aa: CASSPAPGPSGGYEQYF

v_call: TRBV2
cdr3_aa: CASRTDRVSGYTF

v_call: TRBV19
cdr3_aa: CASSTGTGNGYTF

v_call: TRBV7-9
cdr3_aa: CASSPTNRESNEKLFF

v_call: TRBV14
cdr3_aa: CASSQDGPGATYEQYF

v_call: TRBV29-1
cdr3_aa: CSVAWNTEAFF

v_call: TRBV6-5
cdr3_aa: CASSRVAYEQYF

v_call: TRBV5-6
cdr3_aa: CASSYTGTKNYGYTF

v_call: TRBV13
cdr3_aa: CASSLGSGGYEQYF

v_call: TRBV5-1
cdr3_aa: CASSLGTDAYEQYF

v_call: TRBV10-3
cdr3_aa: CAIGRTGEGNTIYF

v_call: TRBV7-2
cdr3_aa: CASSRPQRGGETQYF

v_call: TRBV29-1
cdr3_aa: CSVATGRTEAFF

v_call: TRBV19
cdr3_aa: CASHQDFSSGNTIYF

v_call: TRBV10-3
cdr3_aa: CAISERLAGEGANVLTF

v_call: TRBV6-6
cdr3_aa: CASTGEGTFEKLFF

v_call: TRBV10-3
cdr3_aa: CAISDSSGGRVTGELFF

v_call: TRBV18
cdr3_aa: CASSPRQVIPGELFF

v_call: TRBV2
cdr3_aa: CASSEIGQGYNSPLHF

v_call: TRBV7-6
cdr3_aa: CASSLAGQGRPGGYTF

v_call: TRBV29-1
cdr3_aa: CSGRRPDNYGYTF

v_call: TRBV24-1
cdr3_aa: CATSAGQGVHEQFF

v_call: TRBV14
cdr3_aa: CASSHGLAGAYQETQYF

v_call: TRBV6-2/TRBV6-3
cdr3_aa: CASSSGRGNEQFF

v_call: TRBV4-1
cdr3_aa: CASSPQGGHTEAFF

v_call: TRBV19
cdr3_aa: CASTDSRVSDNYGYTF

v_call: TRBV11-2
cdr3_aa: CASSSSGLAGGFYEQFF

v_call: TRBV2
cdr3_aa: CASSRTGRGGELFF

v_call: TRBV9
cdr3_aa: CASSEPQGTSGNTIYF

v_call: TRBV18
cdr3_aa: CASSRQGQGQQYF

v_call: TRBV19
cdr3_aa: CASSTPWSTEAFF

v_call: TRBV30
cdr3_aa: CAWSRDRTEAFF

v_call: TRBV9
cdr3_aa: CASSFRDSLNSPLHF

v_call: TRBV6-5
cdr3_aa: CATGGSANEKLFF

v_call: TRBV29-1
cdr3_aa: CSVGRDYQPYEQYF

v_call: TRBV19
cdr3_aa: CASSTRTGQDGPQHF

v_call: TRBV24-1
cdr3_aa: CATSDYRQGDEQFF

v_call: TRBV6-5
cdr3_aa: CASSYSRTGVGTEAFF